This entry is about one TCR beta chain. Antigen: not known. Per germline, CDR1 LGHDT and CDR2 YNNKEL (reference sequence). Trimming took 3 bases from V and 5 from J, leaving 10 bases between them. The CDR3 totals 13 residues. This sample's treatment: roughly 19 received Ad26.COV2.S at low or high dose, single or two shots; 5 received placebo; per-sample allocation not given. On day 63 after the first injection, vaccine and placebo recipients gave samples. An 18-55-year-old adult in Boston served as donor. An Ad26 vector was used to express Wuhan-strain SARS-CoV-2 spike as the vaccine. These data belong to a study of Ad26.COV2.S vaccination and SARS-CoV-2 variants. Notes on the study in general: Vaccine recipients and placebo recipients showed similar non-spike TCR breadth. Using TCR breadth and depth analyses may have led to underestimated total T cell responses.

The assay was immunoSEQ multiplex PCR, and TCRdb's table has in-frame clones only and misses some. Of approximately 350,000 clones in the sample, more than 75% were seen once. The sequenced sample was peripheral blood, obtained in a trial of Ad26.COV2.S vaccine versus placebo. The gene calls are TRBV3-1 (or the pseudogene TRBV3-2) and TRBJ1-2, with no clear D. This TCR was recovered from a person aged 18-60 years who received the Ad26.COV2.S COVID-19 vaccine or a placebo. CDR3 residues: CASSHEYYYGYTF. The CDR3 bases are TGTGCCAGCAGCCATGAGTACTATTATGGCTACACCTTC.